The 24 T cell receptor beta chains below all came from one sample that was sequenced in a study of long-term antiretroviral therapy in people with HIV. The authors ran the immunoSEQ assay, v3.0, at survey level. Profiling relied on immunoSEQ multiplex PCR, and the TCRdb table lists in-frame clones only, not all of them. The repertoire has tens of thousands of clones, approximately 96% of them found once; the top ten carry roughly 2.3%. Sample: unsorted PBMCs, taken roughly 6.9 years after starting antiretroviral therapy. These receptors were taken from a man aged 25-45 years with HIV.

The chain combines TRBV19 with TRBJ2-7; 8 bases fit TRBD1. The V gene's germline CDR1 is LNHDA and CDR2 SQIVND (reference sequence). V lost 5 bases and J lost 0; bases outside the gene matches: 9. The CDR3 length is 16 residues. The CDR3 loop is CASSPRGQGYSYEQYF. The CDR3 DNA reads TGTGCCAGTAGTCCCCGAGGACAGGGCTACTCCTACGAGCAGTACTTC. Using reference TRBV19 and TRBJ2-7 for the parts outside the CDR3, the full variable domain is DGGITQSPKYLFRKEGQNVTLSCEQNLNHDAMYWYRQDPGQGLRLIYYSQIVNDFQKGDIAEGYSVSREKKESFPLTVTSAQKNPTAFYLCASSPRGQGYSYEQYFGPGTRLTVT.

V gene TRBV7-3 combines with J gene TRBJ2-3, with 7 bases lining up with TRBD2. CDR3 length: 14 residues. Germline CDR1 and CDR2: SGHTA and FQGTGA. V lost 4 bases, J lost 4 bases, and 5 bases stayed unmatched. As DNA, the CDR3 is TGTGCCAGCAGCTGGAGCGGGATGCCAGATACGCAGTATTTT. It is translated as CASSWSGMPDTQYF.

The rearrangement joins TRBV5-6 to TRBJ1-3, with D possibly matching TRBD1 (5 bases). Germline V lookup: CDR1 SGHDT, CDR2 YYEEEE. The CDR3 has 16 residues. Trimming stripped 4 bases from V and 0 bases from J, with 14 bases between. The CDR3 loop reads CASSPGGEASGNTIYF. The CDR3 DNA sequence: TGTGCCAGCAGCCCGGGGGGGGAGGCCTCTGGAAACACCATATATTTT.

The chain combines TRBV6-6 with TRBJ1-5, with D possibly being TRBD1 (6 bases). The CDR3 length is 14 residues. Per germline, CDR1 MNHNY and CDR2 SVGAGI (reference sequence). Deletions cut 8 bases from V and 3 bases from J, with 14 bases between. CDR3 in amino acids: CASQGPTNNQPQHF. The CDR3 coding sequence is TGTGCCAGCCAGGGGCCGACAAACAATCAGCCCCAGCATTTT.

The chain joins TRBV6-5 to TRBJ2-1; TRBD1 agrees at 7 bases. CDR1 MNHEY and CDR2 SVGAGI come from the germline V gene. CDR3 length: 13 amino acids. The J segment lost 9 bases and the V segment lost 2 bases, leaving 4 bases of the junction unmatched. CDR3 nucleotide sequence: TGTGCCAGCAGTTACGGGACAGTTTCTGAGCAGTTCTTC. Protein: CASSYGTVSEQFF.

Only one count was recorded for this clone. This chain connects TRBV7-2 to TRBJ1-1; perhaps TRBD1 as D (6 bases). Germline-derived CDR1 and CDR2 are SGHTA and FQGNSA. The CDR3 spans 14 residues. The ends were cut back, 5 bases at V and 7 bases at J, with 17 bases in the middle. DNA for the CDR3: TGTGCCAGCAGCGGTCGGGACGGGACATTTGAAGCTTTCTTT. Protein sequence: CASSGRDGTFEAFF.

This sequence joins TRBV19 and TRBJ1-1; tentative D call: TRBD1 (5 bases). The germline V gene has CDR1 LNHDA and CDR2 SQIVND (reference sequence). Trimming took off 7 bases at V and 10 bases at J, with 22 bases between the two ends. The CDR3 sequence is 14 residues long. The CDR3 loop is CASNFLSRATGAFF. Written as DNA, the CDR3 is TGTGCCAGTAACTTCCTTTCCCGGGCCACAGGAGCTTTCTTT.

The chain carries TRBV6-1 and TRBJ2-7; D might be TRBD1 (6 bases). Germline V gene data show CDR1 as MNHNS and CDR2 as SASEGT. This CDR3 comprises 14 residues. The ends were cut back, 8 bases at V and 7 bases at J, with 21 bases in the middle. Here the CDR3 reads CASGAGTPLREQYF. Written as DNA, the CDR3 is TGTGCCAGCGGAGCCGGGACACCTCTACGGGAGCAGTACTTC.

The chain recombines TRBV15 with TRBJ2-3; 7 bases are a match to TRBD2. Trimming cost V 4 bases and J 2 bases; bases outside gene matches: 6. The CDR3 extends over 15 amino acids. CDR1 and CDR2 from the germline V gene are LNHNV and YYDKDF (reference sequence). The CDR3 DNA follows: TGTGCCACCAGCAATTGGGGAGGGGACACAGATACGCAGTATTTT. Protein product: CATSNWGGDTDTQYF.

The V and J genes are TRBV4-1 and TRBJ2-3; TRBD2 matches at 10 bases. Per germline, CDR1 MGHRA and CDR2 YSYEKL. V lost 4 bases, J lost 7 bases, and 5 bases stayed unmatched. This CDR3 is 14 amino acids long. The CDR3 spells CASSRTSGTNTQYF. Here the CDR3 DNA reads TGCGCCAGCAGCCGGACTAGCGGAACCAATACGCAGTATTTT.

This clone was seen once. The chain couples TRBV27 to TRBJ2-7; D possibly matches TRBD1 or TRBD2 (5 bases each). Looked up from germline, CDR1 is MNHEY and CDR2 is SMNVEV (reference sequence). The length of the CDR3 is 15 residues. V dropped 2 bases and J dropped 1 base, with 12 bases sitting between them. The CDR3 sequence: CASSLGPGPSYEQYF. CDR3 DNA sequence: TGTGCCAGCAGTTTAGGACCGGGACCGTCCTACGAGCAGTACTTC.

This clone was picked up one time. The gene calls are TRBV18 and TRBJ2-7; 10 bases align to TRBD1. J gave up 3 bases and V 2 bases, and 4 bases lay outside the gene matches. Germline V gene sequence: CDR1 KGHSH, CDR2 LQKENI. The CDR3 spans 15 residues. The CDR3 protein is CASSPGDRGVYEQYF. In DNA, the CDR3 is TGTGCCAGCTCACCAGGGGACAGGGGCGTCTACGAGCAGTACTTC.

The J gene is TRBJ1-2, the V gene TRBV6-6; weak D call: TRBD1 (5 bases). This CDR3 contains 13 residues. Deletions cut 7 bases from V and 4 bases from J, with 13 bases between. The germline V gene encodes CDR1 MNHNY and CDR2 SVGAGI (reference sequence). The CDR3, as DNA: TGTGCCAGCACAGGGCTATCTAGCTATGGCTACACCTTC. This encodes CASTGLSSYGYTF.

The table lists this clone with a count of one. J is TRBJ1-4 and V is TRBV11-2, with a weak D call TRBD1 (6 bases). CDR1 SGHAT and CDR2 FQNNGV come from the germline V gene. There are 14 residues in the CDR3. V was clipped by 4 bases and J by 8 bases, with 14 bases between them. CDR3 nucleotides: TGTGCCAGCAGCTCAGGACAGCGAAGGGAAAAACTGTTTTTT. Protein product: CASSSGQRREKLFF.

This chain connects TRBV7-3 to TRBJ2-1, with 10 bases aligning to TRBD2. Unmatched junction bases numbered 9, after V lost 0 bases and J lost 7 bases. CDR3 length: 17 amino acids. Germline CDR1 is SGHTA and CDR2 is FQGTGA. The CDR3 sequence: CASSLTFQRGGGNEQFF. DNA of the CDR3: TGTGCCAGCAGCTTAACGTTCCAGCGGGGGGGTGGTAATGAGCAGTTCTTC. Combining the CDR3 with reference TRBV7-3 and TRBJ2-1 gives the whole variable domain GAGVSQTPSNKVTEKGKYVELRCDPISGHTALYWYRQSLGQGPEFLIYFQGTGAADDSGLPNDRFFAVRPEGSVSTLKIQRTERGDSAVYLCASSLTFQRGGGNEQFFGPGTRLTVL.

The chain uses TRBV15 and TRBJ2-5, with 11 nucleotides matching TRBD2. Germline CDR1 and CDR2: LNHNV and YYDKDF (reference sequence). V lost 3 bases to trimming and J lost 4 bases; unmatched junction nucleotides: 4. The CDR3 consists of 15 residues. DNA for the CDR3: TGTGCCACCAGCAGTACTAGCGGGGGAAGAGAGACCCAGTACTTC. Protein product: CATSSTSGGRETQYF.

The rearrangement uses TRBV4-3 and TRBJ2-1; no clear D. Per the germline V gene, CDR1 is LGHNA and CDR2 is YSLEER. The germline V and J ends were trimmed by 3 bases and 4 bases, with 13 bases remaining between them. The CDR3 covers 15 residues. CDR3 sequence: CASSHASRAYNEQFF. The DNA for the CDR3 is TGCGCCAGCAGCCACGCCTCTAGGGCTTACAATGAGCAGTTCTTC.

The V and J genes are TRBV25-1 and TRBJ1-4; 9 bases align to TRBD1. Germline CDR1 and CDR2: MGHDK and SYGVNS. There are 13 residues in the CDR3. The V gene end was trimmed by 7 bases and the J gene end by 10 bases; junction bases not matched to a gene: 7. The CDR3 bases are TGTGCCAGCACCCCGGGACAGGGAGGAAAACTGTTTTTT. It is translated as CASTPGQGGKLFF.

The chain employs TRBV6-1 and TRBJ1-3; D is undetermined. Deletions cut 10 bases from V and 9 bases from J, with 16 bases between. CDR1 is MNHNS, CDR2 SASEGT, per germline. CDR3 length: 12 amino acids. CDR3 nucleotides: TGTGCCACTCAAGGAGGTAGTAGCACCATATATTTT. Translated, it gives CATQGGSSTIYF.

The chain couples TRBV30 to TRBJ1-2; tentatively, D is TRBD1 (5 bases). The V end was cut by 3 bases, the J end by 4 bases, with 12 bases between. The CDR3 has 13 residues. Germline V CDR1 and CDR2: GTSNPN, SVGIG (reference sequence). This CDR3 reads CAWREAGSYGYTF. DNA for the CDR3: TGTGCCTGGAGAGAGGCAGGGTCCTATGGCTACACCTTC. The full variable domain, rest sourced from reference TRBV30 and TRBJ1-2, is SQTIHQWPATLVQPVGSPLSLECTVEGTSNPNLYWYRQAAGRGLQLLFYSVGIGQISSEVPQNLSASRPQDRQFILSSKKLLLSDSGFYLCAWREAGSYGYTFGSGTRLTVV.

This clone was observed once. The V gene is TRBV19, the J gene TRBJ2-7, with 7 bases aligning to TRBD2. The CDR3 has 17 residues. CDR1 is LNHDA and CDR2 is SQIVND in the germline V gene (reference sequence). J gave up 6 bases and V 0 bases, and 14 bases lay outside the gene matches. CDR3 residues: CASSIDLPSGRSREQYF. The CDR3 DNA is TGTGCCAGTAGTATAGATCTACCTAGCGGACGATCTCGCGAGCAGTACTTC. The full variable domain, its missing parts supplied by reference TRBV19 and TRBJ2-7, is DGGITQSPKYLFRKEGQNVTLSCEQNLNHDAMYWYRQDPGQGLRLIYYSQIVNDFQKGDIAEGYSVSREKKESFPLTVTSAQKNPTAFYLCASSIDLPSGRSREQYFGPGTRLTVT.

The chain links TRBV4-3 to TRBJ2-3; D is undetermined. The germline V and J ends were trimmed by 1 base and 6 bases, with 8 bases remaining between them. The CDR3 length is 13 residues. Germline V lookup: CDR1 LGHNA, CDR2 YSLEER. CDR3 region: CASSQVLRDTQYF. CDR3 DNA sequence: TGCGCCAGCAGCCAAGTCCTCCGGGATACGCAGTATTTT.

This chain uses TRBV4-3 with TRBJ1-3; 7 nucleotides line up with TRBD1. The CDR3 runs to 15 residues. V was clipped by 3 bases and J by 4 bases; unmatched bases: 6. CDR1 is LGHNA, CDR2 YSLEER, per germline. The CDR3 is CASSQEQGFGNTIYF. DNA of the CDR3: TGCGCCAGCAGCCAGGAACAGGGGTTCGGAAACACCATATATTTT.

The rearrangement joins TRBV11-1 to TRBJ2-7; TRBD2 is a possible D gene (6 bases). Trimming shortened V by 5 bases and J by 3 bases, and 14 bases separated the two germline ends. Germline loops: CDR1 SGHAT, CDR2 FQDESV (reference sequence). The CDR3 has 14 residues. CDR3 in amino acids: CASSPSGGFYEQYF. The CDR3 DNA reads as TGTGCCAGCAGCCCCAGCGGAGGGTTCTACGAGCAGTACTTC.